The rows below give T cell receptor beta chains drawn from one sample of a study of blood T cell repertoires in COVID-19. Produced via immunoSEQ multiplex PCR; TCRdb's table is partial and in-frame only. The table records 45,000 to 65,000 clones, roughly 86% of them present only once. The specimen was peripheral blood. All receptors derive from a man older than 75 with active or convalescent COVID-19. Each CDR3 is given with its conserved first and last residue. D genes are given only for firm matches.

>-|TRBJ1-4|TRBV7-9
CASRGTASEKLFF
>-|TRBJ1-5|TRBV29-1
CSVTVGGDQPQHF
>-|TRBJ2-7|TRBV27
CASSLLSDYPREQYF
>-|TRBJ1-2|TRBV2
CASRGRIFNYGYTF
>TRBD2|TRBJ2-1|TRBV7-9
CASSIPGLAGNNEQFF
>-|TRBJ1-3|TRBV6-1
CASSEFLATSGNTIYF
>-|TRBJ1-2|TRBV6-6
CASSYSQGTDYGYTF
>-|TRBJ1-5|TRBV7-3
CASSRTGGGNQPQHF
>TRBD1|TRBJ1-3|TRBV27
CASSRTPPGQGTGNTIYF
>-|TRBJ1-6|TRBV6-5
CASSSPSRGNSPLHF
>TRBD1|TRBJ1-5|TRBV28
CASRQGINQPQHF
>TRBD2|TRBJ2-1|TRBV19
CASSPQRSGGNNEQFF
>TRBD1|TRBJ2-5|TRBV7-6
CASSLPGQGETQYF
>TRBD1|TRBJ1-1|TRBV28
CASSIPQGPGTEAFF
>TRBD1|TRBJ2-1|TRBV5-5
CASSYGQARASPQQFF
>-|TRBJ2-2|TRBV11-3
CASSFGQGTGELFF
>TRBD1|TRBJ2-1|TRBV6-1
CASSDRGQSQSSYNEQFF
>-|TRBJ1-3|TRBV7-2
CASSLSLAAGLGNTIYF
>TRBD1|TRBJ1-3|TRBV10-3
CAIKTGDGNTIYF
>TRBD1|TRBJ2-7|TRBV5-1
CASSLGDRGTGEQYF
>-|TRBJ2-7|TRBV19
CASSPSASSYEQYF